A selection of T cell receptor beta chains follows, all from one sample in a study of post-analysis software for immune sequencing data. TCRdb fed the PCR reads into MiXCR, producing one record per CDR3 protein. The sample lists about 770,000 distinct CDR3 sequences; approximately 44% were seen once. The sample comprised blood. Receptors originate from a girl aged 10-17 years with multiple sclerosis. Both conserved end residues are part of each CDR3. A D gene is named only where the DNA matches it firmly. Where a row states a size, it is once, few, many or the class of an expanded clone; other rows omit it.

size: NA
V: TRBV12-3/TRBV12-4
J: TRBJ1-6
D: NA
DNA: TGTGCCAGCAGTTTTAGACAGAAAAATTCACCCCTCCACTTT
CDR3: CASSFRQKNSPLHF

size: NA
V: TRBV25-1
J: TRBJ2-7
D: NA
DNA: TGTGCCAGCTTGGGGGAGGTGCAGTACTTC
CDR3: CASLGEVQYF

size: once
V: TRBV6-5
J: TRBJ1-2
D: TRBD1
DNA: TGTGCCAGCAGTTACGGCTTTGGGACAGAACTTAACTATGGCTACACCTTC
CDR3: CASSYGFGTELNYGYTF

size: NA
V: TRBV7-9
J: TRBJ2-3
D: NA
DNA: TGTGCCAGCAGCCCAAAGTCAGAGGCGGGACGCACAGATACGCAGTATTTT
CDR3: CASSPKSEAGRTDTQYF

size: NA
V: TRBV4-1
J: TRBJ2-1
D: TRBD2
DNA: TGCGCCAGCAGCCAATCCAGCGGGAGACGCTCCTACAATGAGCAGTTCTTC
CDR3: CASSQSSGRRSYNEQFF

size: NA
V: TRBV27
J: TRBJ1-5
D: NA
DNA: TGTGCCAGCACCATGCCGGCCCAGCAGAGCAATCAGCCCCAGCATTTT
CDR3: CASTMPAQQSNQPQHF

size: many
V: TRBV12-3/TRBV12-4
J: TRBJ2-1
D: NA
DNA: TGTGCCAGCAGTTTTAGCGGTTCCTACAATGAGCAGTTCTTC
CDR3: CASSFSGSYNEQFF

size: NA
V: TRBV6-2/TRBV6-3
J: TRBJ2-1
D: NA
DNA: TGTGCCAGCAGTCCTCTAGGGCGGGTGCAGTTCTTC
CDR3: CASSPLGRVQFF

size: few
V: TRBV10-1
J: TRBJ2-1
D: NA
DNA: TGCGCCAGCAGTGACAGTACCTACAATGAGCAGTTCTTC
CDR3: CASSDSTYNEQFF

size: NA
V: TRBV6-5
J: TRBJ2-7
D: NA
DNA: TGTGCCAGAAGGGGGGAACCAGACTACGAGCAGTACTTC
CDR3: CARRGEPDYEQYF

size: NA
V: TRBV12-3/TRBV12-4
J: TRBJ2-3
D: TRBD2
DNA: TGTGCCAGCAGCTCTTCGGGGGGGAGAGGGAATACGCAGTATTTT
CDR3: CASSSSGGRGNTQYF

size: NA
V: TRBV24-1
J: TRBJ2-1
D: TRBD2
DNA: TGTGCCACCAGTGATTCCACTAACGGGAGGGCGCGAAATGAGCAGTTCTTC
CDR3: CATSDSTNGRARNEQFF

size: NA
V: TRBV7-6
J: TRBJ2-3
D: NA
DNA: TGTGCCAGCAGCTTAGAGGAGACCCCTAAGGTCACGCAGTATTTT
CDR3: CASSLEETPKVTQYF

size: NA
V: TRBV7-2
J: TRBJ2-7
D: NA
DNA: TGTGCCAGCGGCTGGGGGGTCTCCTACGAGCAGTACTTC
CDR3: CASGWGVSYEQYF

size: NA
V: TRBV28
J: TRBJ2-6
D: NA
DNA: TGTGCCAGCAGTTTAACTACAGGGTTGGTCCTTTCTGGGGCCAACGTCCTGACTTTC
CDR3: CASSLTTGLVLSGANVLTF

size: few
V: TRBV10-3
J: TRBJ2-7
D: NA
DNA: TGTGCCATCAGGGTGCTAGCGACCCACGAGCAGTACTTC
CDR3: CAIRVLATHEQYF

size: NA
V: TRBV7-6
J: TRBJ1-1
D: TRBD1
DNA: TGTGCCAGCAGCCCCGGGACAGGGTCTTACACTGAAGCTTTCTTT
CDR3: CASSPGTGSYTEAFF

size: NA
V: TRBV27
J: TRBJ2-5
D: NA
DNA: TGTGCCAGCAGTTTGGGGGTTTGGGAGACCCAGTACTTC
CDR3: CASSLGVWETQYF

size: few
V: TRBV5-1
J: TRBJ1-2
D: NA
DNA: TGCGCCAGCAGCTTGGCTATAAACAGGGTGAACTATGGCTACACCTTC
CDR3: CASSLAINRVNYGYTF

size: few
V: TRBV20-1
J: TRBJ2-7
D: TRBD2
DNA: TGCAGTGCTAGTAGTGCTAGCGGGAGTCAGGACGAGCAGTACTTC
CDR3: CSASSASGSQDEQYF

size: NA
V: TRBV24-1
J: TRBJ2-1
D: TRBD2
DNA: TGTGCCACCCCTGGGAATGGGACTAGCGGGTACAATGAGCAGTTCTTC
CDR3: CATPGNGTSGYNEQFF

size: few
V: TRBV7-2
J: TRBJ2-3
D: NA
DNA: TGTGCCAGCAGCTCCCGAGAGGGGGAGGGATGGGCAGATACGCAGTATTTT
CDR3: CASSSREGEGWADTQYF

size: NA
V: TRBV29-1
J: TRBJ2-5
D: TRBD1
DNA: TGCAGCGTTGGGCCAGGGGGCCCGGAGACCCAGTACTTC
CDR3: CSVGPGGPETQYF

size: few
V: TRBV20-1
J: TRBJ2-1
D: TRBD1
DNA: TGCAGTGCTAGGCGACAGGGTGCCTACAATGAGCAGTTCTTC
CDR3: CSARRQGAYNEQFF

size: NA
V: TRBV24-1
J: TRBJ1-2
D: NA
DNA: TGTGCCACCCCGGTCTCAGGGGTGGACTATGGCTACACCTTC
CDR3: CATPVSGVDYGYTF

size: few
V: TRBV7-2
J: TRBJ2-7
D: NA
DNA: TGTGCCAGCAGCAACAGACAGGGGAGGGTGGAAGAGCAGTACTTC
CDR3: CASSNRQGRVEEQYF

size: few
V: TRBV29-1
J: TRBJ2-3
D: TRBD2
DNA: TGCAGCGTTGGGGGTTTGGCGGGAGTCACAGATACGCAGTATTTT
CDR3: CSVGGLAGVTDTQYF

size: NA
V: TRBV20-1
J: TRBJ2-3
D: TRBD2
DNA: TGCAGTGCTAGAAAAGGGAGGGACGATACGCAGTATTTT
CDR3: CSARKGRDDTQYF

size: few
V: TRBV7-8
J: TRBJ2-3
D: TRBD2
DNA: TGTGCCAGCAGCTTAGCGGTCGGGAGGGCCGCGGATACGCAGTATTTT
CDR3: CASSLAVGRAADTQYF

size: NA
V: TRBV28
J: TRBJ2-7
D: TRBD1
DNA: TGTGCCAGCAGGGACAGGGGAGTTTTTTACGAGCAGTACTTC
CDR3: CASRDRGVFYEQYF

size: few
V: TRBV20-1
J: TRBJ1-1
D: TRBD1
DNA: TGCAGTGCTAGAGATTTAAGACAGGGACGGAGCTCTGAAGCTTTCTTT
CDR3: CSARDLRQGRSSEAFF

size: NA
V: TRBV6-5
J: TRBJ2-3
D: TRBD2
DNA: TGTGCCAGCAGCCCGGAACTAGCGGGGGCTAGCACAGATACGCAGTATTTT
CDR3: CASSPELAGASTDTQYF

size: NA
V: TRBV11-3
J: TRBJ2-5
D: TRBD2
DNA: TGTGCCAGCAGCTTAGATCAATTCCTAGCGGGAGTCCCCTCCAATGAGCAGTACTTC
CDR3: CASSLDQFLAGVPSNEQYF

size: NA
V: TRBV29-1
J: TRBJ1-2
D: NA
DNA: TGCAGCGTTGAAGTCAACGGGGTTTATGGCTACACCTTC
CDR3: CSVEVNGVYGYTF

size: NA
V: TRBV18
J: TRBJ2-1
D: NA
DNA: TGTGCCAGCTCATTTCCAGACTCCTACAATGAGCAGTTCTTC
CDR3: CASSFPDSYNEQFF

size: NA
V: TRBV4-2
J: TRBJ2-7
D: TRBD2
DNA: TGTGCCAGCAGCCAAGAGCGGATAGCGGGCCCCTTTAGCTCCTACGAGCAGTACTTC
CDR3: CASSQERIAGPFSSYEQYF

size: NA
V: TRBV7-6
J: TRBJ1-2
D: TRBD1
DNA: TGTGCCAGCAGCGGTGGACAGGGCGGCTACACCTTC
CDR3: CASSGGQGGYTF

size: NA
V: TRBV27
J: TRBJ2-3
D: TRBD2
DNA: TGTGCCAGCAGTTTATACCCTAGCGGGAGCGATACGCAGTATTTT
CDR3: CASSLYPSGSDTQYF

size: NA
V: TRBV12-3/TRBV12-4
J: TRBJ2-1
D: TRBD1
DNA: TGTGCCAGCAGGCCCGGGACAGCCTTGAATGAGCAGTTCTTC
CDR3: CASRPGTALNEQFF

size: few
V: TRBV11-2
J: TRBJ2-1
D: TRBD2
DNA: TGTGCCAGCAGCTTAGATCGGCTAGCGGGAGATTATGAGCAGTTCTTC
CDR3: CASSLDRLAGDYEQFF

size: once
V: TRBV7-6
J: TRBJ2-3
D: TRBD2
DNA: TGTGCCAGCAGCTTCTTCGGGAGGGCCCTAGATACGCAGTATTTT
CDR3: CASSFFGRALDTQYF

size: NA
V: TRBV20-1
J: TRBJ2-3
D: TRBD2
DNA: TGCAGTGCTAGAGCTAGCGGGAGATTCGGAGATACGCAGTATTTT
CDR3: CSARASGRFGDTQYF

size: NA
V: TRBV30
J: TRBJ2-4
D: TRBD1
DNA: TGTGCCTGGAGGGTGGGGGACAGGGGGTACCTACTAGCCAAAAACATTCAGTACTTC
CDR3: CAWRVGDRGYLLAKNIQYF

size: few
V: TRBV28
J: TRBJ2-7
D: NA
DNA: TGTGCCAGCAGTTCTCCCGGGGGTAGCTCCTACGAGCAGTACTTC
CDR3: CASSSPGGSSYEQYF

size: few
V: TRBV2
J: TRBJ2-4
D: NA
DNA: TGTGCTACCCTTTCACTGGTGAAAAACATTCAGTACTTC
CDR3: CATLSLVKNIQYF

size: NA
V: TRBV7-2
J: TRBJ2-7
D: NA
DNA: TGTGCCAGCAGCTTAGAAAGGGGTGTTCCCTACGAGCAGTACTTC
CDR3: CASSLERGVPYEQYF

size: NA
V: TRBV20-1
J: TRBJ2-5
D: NA
DNA: TGCAGTGCGAGACAGAATCGGGAGACCCAGTACTTC
CDR3: CSARQNRETQYF

size: NA
V: TRBV20-1
J: TRBJ2-4
D: NA
DNA: TGCAGTGCTAGAGTGCCCATCGGGGCCAAAAACATTCAGTACTTC
CDR3: CSARVPIGAKNIQYF

size: NA
V: TRBV6-1
J: TRBJ1-1
D: NA
DNA: TGTGCCAGCACCACTAGGATGAACACTGAAGCTTTCTTT
CDR3: CASTTRMNTEAFF

size: NA
V: TRBV27
J: TRBJ2-7
D: NA
DNA: TGTGCCAGCAGTTACGGACAGACCGCCTACGAGCAGTACTTC
CDR3: CASSYGQTAYEQYF